The rows below give T cell receptor beta chains drawn from one sample of a study of blood T cell repertoires in COVID-19. Some clones are missing from TCRdb's copy, which holds only in-frame ones; the method was immunoSEQ multiplex PCR. Among around 370,000 clones listed, around 91% were seen once. The sequenced sample consisted of peripheral blood. The receptors originated from a man younger than 35 with active or convalescent COVID-19. CDR3s include the opening cysteine and the closing phenylalanine or tryptophan. D genes are given only for firm matches. The size of a clone is reported for some rows only, either as once, few or many, or as a class for expanded clones.

TRBD1	TRBJ1-5	.	TRBV7-2	TGTGCCAGCAGCTCAAAGACAGGGCCGAGCAATCAGCCCCAGCATTTT	CASSSKTGPSNQPQHF
TRBD2	TRBJ2-7	.	TRBV6-5	TGTGCCAGCAGTTTCCGACTAGCGGGGGGTTACGAGCAGTACTTC	CASSFRLAGGYEQYF
.	TRBJ1-4	.	TRBV2	TGTGCCAGCATTGGGGCACGGGAAAAACTGTTTTTT	CASIGAREKLFF
.	TRBJ1-1	many	TRBV5-6	TGTGCCAGCAGCTTGTTCAGCACTGAAGCTTTCTTT	CASSLFSTEAFF
.	TRBJ2-7	.	TRBV7-6	TGTGCCAGCAGCTCGACAGGACCCTACGAGCAGTACTTC	CASSSTGPYEQYF
TRBD2	TRBJ2-3	few	TRBV10-2	TGCGCCAGCAGTGAGGCGGGAGTGATAACGCAGTATTTT	CASSEAGVITQYF
TRBD2	TRBJ2-3	.	TRBV6-5	TGTGCCAGCAGTTACTGGCTCGGGGGGAGCACAGATACGCAGTATTTT	CASSYWLGGSTDTQYF
TRBD1	TRBJ1-1	.	TRBV7-2	TGTGCCAGCAGCAAAGGGACAGGGACTGAAGCTTTCTTT	CASSKGTGTEAFF
TRBD2	TRBJ2-7	.	TRBV28	TGTGCCAGCAGTTTTTCTAGCGGGGGGGCGTACGAGCTGTACTTC	CASSFSSGGAYELYF
.	TRBJ2-7	few	TRBV14	TGTGCCAGCAGCCAAGCGAGTTACGAGCAGTACTTC	CASSQASYEQYF
.	TRBJ1-5	.	TRBV12-3/TRBV12-4	TGTGCCAGCAGTGACACGTCCGGCCCCCAGCATTTT	CASSDTSGPQHF
TRBD2	TRBJ2-2	.	TRBV7-2	TGTGCCAGCAGCCCCTGGGGAGGGTCGAACACCGGGGAGCTGTTTTTT	CASSPWGGSNTGELFF
.	TRBJ1-6	.	TRBV5-1	TGCGCCAGCAGCTTGGGAGCAGGCAATTCACCCCTCCACTTT	CASSLGAGNSPLHF
TRBD1	TRBJ1-6	.	TRBV7-2	TGTGCCAGCAGCTCCGGGACAGGGGGTTCACCCCTCCACTTT	CASSSGTGGSPLHF
TRBD1	TRBJ2-2	.	TRBV6-4	TGTGCCACCGGGACAGGGGCTTTAGCGAACACCGGGGAGCTGTTTTTT	CATGTGALANTGELFF
.	TRBJ1-1	once	TRBV6-5	TGTGCCAGCAGCGCCGGGGGGGGCACTGAAGCTTTCTTT	CASSAGGGTEAFF
.	TRBJ1-3	.	TRBV6-6	TGTGCCAGCACCTTACAAGGGGGTGGAAACACCATATATTTT	CASTLQGGGNTIYF